The clone carrying this T cell receptor (beta chain) was found a few times. The time point: newly diagnosed GD, antithyroid drugs for less than 3 months. PBMCs were the source of the RNA used for TCR sequencing. The data originate from a study of regulatory T cells in long-lasting Graves disease. CDR3 regions were amplified by Arm-PCR using iRepertoire HTBI primers to build TCR beta libraries. TCRdb ran MiXCR on the multiplex PCR reads and lists one entry per CDR3 protein. The repertoire holds around 320,000 distinct CDR3 sequences, 15% to 20% seen once, with about 27% in the top ten. The same sample was also used in a study of T cells in Graves' hyperthyroidism and ophthalmopathy. That report notes: The primer set for the first-round RT-PCR of the TCR CDR3 was HTBI.

This sample comprised peripheral blood mononuclear cells (PBMCs), obtained at new diagnosis, from a patient treated with antithyroid drugs. The sequence was obtained from a man aged 40-55 years with Graves disease.

CDR3 DNA: TGCGCCAGCAGCTTTATCGGGCAGGTCCAAGAGACCCAGTACTTC. Translation gives CASSFIGQVQETQYF. This chain links TRBV5-1 with TRBJ2-5; D unresolved. The CDR3 is 15 residues long. Trimming shortened V by 2 bases and J by 1 base, and 12 bases separated the two germline ends. The germline CDR1 and CDR2 sequences are SGHRS and YFSETQ.